Below, 20 T cell receptor beta chains from the same sample are listed, as sequenced in a study of T cells in Graves' hyperthyroidism and ophthalmopathy. There were TCR beta CDR3 regions amplified from RNA transcripts. The HTBI primer set drove a first-round RT-PCR of the TCR CDR3. One entry per CDR3 protein, called by TCRdb with MiXCR from the multiplex PCR reads. The sample has 300,000 to 400,000 distinct CDR3 sequences, over 10% seen once. Sequenced: blood. Source of these receptors: a woman aged 18 to 35 with Graves' hyperthyroidism.

This clonotype was counted ten times or more. The chain is built from TRBV20-1 and TRBJ1-1; 7 bases match TRBD1. With 1 base clipped from V and 3 bases from J, the junction kept 8 bases outside the gene matches. Germline V gene data show CDR1 as DFQATT and CDR2 as SNEGSKA (reference sequence). This CDR3 has 15 amino acids. CDR3 protein: CSARALQGWDTEAFF. CDR3 DNA sequence: TGCAGTGCTAGAGCCTTACAGGGGTGGGACACTGAAGCTTTCTTT.

This clonotype was observed at least ten times. CDR3 region: CASSTPGTGGKKLFF. The CDR3 region has the DNA TGTGCCAGCAGCACCCCCGGCACAGGGGGGAAAAAACTGTTTTTT. The rearrangement links TRBV28 to TRBJ1-4, with 8 bases identical to TRBD1. This CDR3 has 15 residues. Per the germline V gene, CDR1 is MDHEN and CDR2 is SYDVKM. The ends lost 6 bases at V and 9 bases at J; junction bases unmatched: 12.

The genes are TRBV13 and TRBJ1-4; D uncertain. The CDR3 loop spans 15 amino acids. V lost 5 bases and J lost 2, with 12 bases in between. Germline CDR1 PRHDT, CDR2 FYEKMQ (reference sequence). Here the CDR3 reads CASSARRLTNEKLFF. The DNA for the CDR3 is TGTGCCAGCAGCGCACGGAGGTTGACTAATGAAAAACTGTTTTTT.

This clonotype came up many times. The gene calls are TRBV7-9 and TRBJ1-1; a weak D match, TRBD1 (5 bases). CDR1 is SEHNR, CDR2 FQNEAQ, per germline (reference sequence). The CDR3 sequence is 16 residues long. V was pared by 5 bases and J by 1 base, with 17 bases between. The CDR3 loop is CASSPPTGAPNTEAFF. DNA for the CDR3: TGTGCCAGCAGCCCCCCCACCGGGGCACCGAACACTGAAGCTTTCTTT.

The chain has TRBV6-1 and TRBJ2-3, with 11 bases fitting TRBD2. This CDR3 has 16 residues. Germline V gene lookup returns CDR1 MNHNS and CDR2 SASEGT. V trimming: 7 bases; J trimming: 3 bases; junction bases outside the gene matches: 9. The CDR3 loop is CASKGLAGGPTDTQYF. In nucleotides, the CDR3 is TGTGCCAGCAAGGGATTAGCGGGAGGGCCGACAGATACGCAGTATTTT.

The gene calls are TRBV20-1 and TRBJ1-5, with 8 positions matching TRBD1. CDR1 is DFQATT and CDR2 is SNEGSKA in the germline V gene (reference sequence). The CDR3 runs 13 residues. Trimming took 8 bases from V and 7 from J; bases not matched to a gene: 10. CDR3 sequence reads: CSTHGQGGQPQHF. CDR3 DNA: TGCAGTACCCACGGACAGGGTGGACAGCCCCAGCATTTT.

Ten or more counts support this clonotype. This chain links TRBV15 with TRBJ1-2; weak D call: TRBD1 (6 bases). Between the trimmed V and J ends, which lost 5 bases and 1 base, there was a span of 17 bases. CDR1 and CDR2 from the germline V gene are LNHNV and YYDKDF (reference sequence). This CDR3 is built from 16 residues. The CDR3 is CATSATPDRSNYGYTF. The CDR3 DNA is TGTGCCACCAGCGCAACGCCCGACAGGAGTAACTATGGCTACACCTTC.

Concerning this clonotype itself: At one of its ends the junction is not consistent with the germline gene, which may arise from a read error. This chain links TRBV3-1 with TRBJ2-2, with a possible D match to TRBD1 (5 bases). The germline gives CDR1 LGHDT, CDR2 YNNKEL (reference sequence). The CDR3 sequence is 15 residues long. The CDR3 DNA follows: TGTACCAGCAGCCAAGATTTCGGGCAGGCAGGGCCTGTAATTTTT. Translating gives CTSSQDFGQAGPVIF. Complete variable domain (other parts from reference TRBV3-1 and TRBJ2-2): DTAVSQTPKYLVTQMGNDKSIKCEQNLGHDTMYWYKQDSKKFLKIMFSYNNKELIINETVPNRFSPKSPDKAHLNLHINSLELGDSAVYFCTSSQDFGQAGPVIFGEGSRLTVL.

This clonotype was seen repeatedly, ten times or more. The chain uses TRBV13 and TRBJ2-7; D unclear. The CDR3 contains 13 residues. Trimming left V 5 bases short and J 0 bases short, with 8 bases between. Looked up from germline, CDR1 is PRHDT and CDR2 is FYEKMQ (reference sequence). CDR3 sequence reads: CASSGRNSYEQYF. CDR3 nucleotide sequence: TGTGCCAGCAGCGGGCGGAACTCCTACGAGCAGTACTTC.

The chain couples TRBV5-1 to TRBJ2-2, with D perhaps TRBD1 (6 bases). CDR3 size: 16 residues. V dropped 4 bases and J dropped 1 base, with 14 bases sitting between them. CDR1 is SGHRS and CDR2 is YFSETQ in the germline V gene. Here the CDR3 reads CASSIRTALNTGELFF. CDR3 coding DNA: TGCGCCAGCAGCATTCGGACAGCCCTGAACACCGGGGAGCTGTTTTTT. The full variable domain, its missing parts supplied by reference TRBV5-1 and TRBJ2-2, is KAGVTQTPRYLIKTRGQQVTLSCSPISGHRSVSWYQQTPGQGLQFLFEYFSETQRNKGNFPGRFSGRQFSNSRSEMNVSTLELGDSALYLCASSIRTALNTGELFFGEGSRLTVL.

This clonotype was recorded at least ten times. The chain couples TRBV7-2 to TRBJ2-1, with a possible D match to TRBD2 (6 bases). There are 14 residues in the CDR3. Germline values: CDR1 SGHTA, CDR2 FQGNSA. The V end was cut by 5 bases, the J end by 9 bases, with 17 bases between. Written as DNA, the CDR3 is TGTGCCAGCAGCCCCGGGACTGCCGTAAGTGAGCAGTTCTTC. It translates to CASSPGTAVSEQFF.

This clonotype was seen ten or more times. The J gene is TRBJ1-3, the V gene TRBV3-1; D is undetermined. Germline-derived CDR1 and CDR2 are LGHDT and YNNKEL (reference sequence). CDR3 length: 15 residues. V lost 4 bases to trimming and J lost 0 bases, with 10 bases between them. The CDR3 DNA is TGTGCCAGCAGCCCTGGGTTCCTCTCTGGAAACACCATATATTTT. Translating gives CASSPGFLSGNTIYF.

This clonotype was detected a few times. J is TRBJ1-2 and V is TRBV24-1; the D is unclear. V was trimmed by 4 bases and J by 6 bases, leaving 8 bases between them. Germline CDR1 and CDR2: KGHDR and SFDVKD. The CDR3 is made up of 12 amino acids. In DNA, the CDR3 is TGTGCCACCAGTGACCACTTTGATGGCTACACCTTC. Protein product: CATSDHFDGYTF.

This clonotype was found many times. This chain uses TRBV20-1 with TRBJ2-5, with D perhaps matching TRBD2 (7 bases). CDR1 and CDR2 from the germline V gene are DFQATT and SNEGSKA (reference sequence). The CDR3 contains 14 residues. V was pared by 1 base and J by 5 bases, with 14 bases between. The CDR3 DNA follows: TGCAGTGCTAGAGGAGGGGGGGCCGGGGAGACCCAGTACTTC. This translates into CSARGGGAGETQYF.

This clonotype appeared a single time. This may come from a read error, since a much larger clone is one base off. The chain carries TRBV27 and TRBJ2-2; 9 bases are a match to TRBD2. The junction had 19 bases not matched to a gene; V was cut back by 0 bases and J by 8 bases. The CDR3 length is 20 residues. CDR1 is MNHEY, CDR2 SMNVEV, per germline (reference sequence). The CDR3 reads CASSLSHPLALAGGDGELFF. The CDR3 nucleotides read TGTGCCAGCAGTTTATCTCACCCCCTCGCCTTGGCGGGAGGGGATGGGGAGCTGTTTTTT.

This clonotype was seen repeatedly, ten times or more. CDR3 sequence: CASSEPGTGNEQYF. CDR3 DNA: TGTGCCAGCAGTGAACCCGGGACAGGGAACGAGCAGTACTTC. V usage is TRBV6-1 and J usage is TRBJ2-7; TRBD1 matches 9 bases. The CDR3 runs to 14 residues. Germline V gene sequence: CDR1 MNHNS, CDR2 SASEGT. V shed 2 bases, J shed 5 bases, and the junction held 4 bases outside the gene matches.

This clonotype was counted many times. V usage is TRBV11-2 and J usage is TRBJ1-2; D is unresolved. V was trimmed by 8 bases and J by 1 base, leaving 17 bases between them. CDR1 is SGHAT, CDR2 FQNNGV, per germline. The CDR3 consists of 15 residues. CDR3 in DNA: TGTGCCAGCCACGCTCTCCGACTACATAACTATGGCTACACCTTC. As protein: CASHALRLHNYGYTF.

A single count supports this clonotype. Just one base apart from a much larger clone, this may be a read error. The V gene is TRBV2, the J gene TRBJ2-2; D not certain. Trimming took 8 bases from V and 2 from J, leaving 15 bases between them. The germline V gene encodes CDR1 SNHLY and CDR2 FYNNEI. The length of the CDR3 is 15 residues. CDR3 nucleotides: TGTGCCAGCTCTTTACTTCGAGGAAACACCGGGGAGCTGTTTTTT. Protein: CASSLLRGNTGELFF.

In its sample, this clonotype was seen many times. The chain employs TRBV4-2 and TRBJ2-5; 14 nucleotides line up with TRBD2. This CDR3 has 16 amino acids. CDR1 is LGHNA and CDR2 is YNFKEQ in the germline V gene. With 4 bases clipped from V and 4 bases from J, the junction kept 5 bases outside the gene matches. The CDR3 loop reads CASSPPGLAGAETQYF. CDR3 in DNA: TGTGCCAGCAGCCCACCGGGACTAGCGGGGGCAGAGACCCAGTACTTC.

Regarding this clonotype: This may come from a read error, since a much larger clone is one base off. V gene TRBV27 combines with J gene TRBJ1-2; 7 bases are a match to TRBD1. CDR1 is MNHEY and CDR2 is SMNVEV in the germline V gene (reference sequence). The CDR3 length is 14 residues. V shed 5 bases and J 5 bases; nucleotides not matched to a gene: 8. DNA for the CDR3: TGTGCCAGCAGTGACCAAACGACAGGGTATGGCTACACCTTC. Translating gives CASSDQTTGYGYTF.